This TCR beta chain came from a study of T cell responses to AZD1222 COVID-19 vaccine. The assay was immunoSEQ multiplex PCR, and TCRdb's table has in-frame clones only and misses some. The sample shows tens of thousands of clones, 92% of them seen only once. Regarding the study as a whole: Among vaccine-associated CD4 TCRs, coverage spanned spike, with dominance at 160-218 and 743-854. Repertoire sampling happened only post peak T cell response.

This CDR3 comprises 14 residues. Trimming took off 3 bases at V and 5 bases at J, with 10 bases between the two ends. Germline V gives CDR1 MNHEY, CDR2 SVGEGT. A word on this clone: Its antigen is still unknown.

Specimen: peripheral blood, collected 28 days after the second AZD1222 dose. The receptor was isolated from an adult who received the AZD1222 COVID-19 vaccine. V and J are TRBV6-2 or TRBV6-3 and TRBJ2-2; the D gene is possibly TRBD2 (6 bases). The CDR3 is CASSYYAGTGELFF. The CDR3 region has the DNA TGTGCCAGCAGTTATTATGCGGGGACCGGGGAGCTGTTTTTT.